This entry features one TCR beta chain sequence. This sample is part of a study of blood T cells in healthy people across ages. CDR3 length: 15 amino acids. Trimming removed 0 bases at V and 3 bases at J, with 9 bases between. Germline CDR1 and CDR2: LGHDT and YNNKEL (reference sequence). With a J-beta primer mix and a sample-barcoded 5' primer, a second PCR ran roughly 6 to 11 cycles. In TCRdb, the 5' RACE reads were re-called with MiXCR into one record per CDR3 protein. The profile covers roughly 720,000 distinct CDR3 sequences, with 40% to 65% appearing a single time and approximately 40% taken by the ten largest.

The sample was blood. The clonotype originates from a man older than 75 in good health. V and J are TRBV3-1 and TRBJ2-1; the D is unclear. The CDR3 protein is CASSQEINGYNEQFF. The CDR3 DNA sequence: TGTGCCAGCAGCCAAGAGATTAACGGCTACAATGAGCAGTTCTTC.